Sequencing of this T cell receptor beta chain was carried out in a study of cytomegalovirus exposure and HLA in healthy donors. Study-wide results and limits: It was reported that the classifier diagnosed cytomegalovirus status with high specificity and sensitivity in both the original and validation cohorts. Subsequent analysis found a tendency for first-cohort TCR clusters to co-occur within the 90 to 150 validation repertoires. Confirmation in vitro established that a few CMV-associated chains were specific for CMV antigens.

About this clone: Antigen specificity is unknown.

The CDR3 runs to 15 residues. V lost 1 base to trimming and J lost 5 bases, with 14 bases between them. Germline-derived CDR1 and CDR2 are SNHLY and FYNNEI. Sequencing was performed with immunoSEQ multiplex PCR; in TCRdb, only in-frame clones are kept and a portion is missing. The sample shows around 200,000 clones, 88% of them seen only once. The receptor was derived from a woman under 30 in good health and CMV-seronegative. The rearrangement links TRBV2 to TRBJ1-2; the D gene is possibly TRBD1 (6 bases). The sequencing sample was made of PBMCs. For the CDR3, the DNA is TGTGCCAGCAGTGAAGAGTTACAGGGCGGTTATGGCTACACCTTC. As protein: CASSEELQGGYGYTF.